These 20 T cell receptor beta chains were sequenced from one sample in a study of T cell responses to AZD1222 COVID-19 vaccine (dated by TCRdb to the early 2020s). The intended sense of this specimen's time point label: baseline before first vaccination. Libraries were built with the immunoSEQ multiplex PCR assay. TCRdb carries this immuneACCESS record with in-frame sequences only. Its versions omit some clonotypes, under half of them owing to an unresolved V gene in the studies checked, with the rest unexplained. The sample includes 99,000 or so clones, with approximately 88% observed a single time. The ten largest clones add up to more than 8% of the sample. Sample: peripheral blood, taken on day 0 of AZD1222 vaccination. These receptors were obtained from an adult in good health.

V usage is TRBV28 and J usage is TRBJ1-2; 10 positions agree with TRBD1. The CDR3 contains 16 residues. V lost 7 bases and J lost 2; bases outside the gene matches: 10. Germline V gene sequence: CDR1 MDHEN, CDR2 SYDVKM. Written as DNA, the CDR3 is TGTGCCAGCATCCCCTCGACAGGGGGCGGAAACTATGGCTACACCTTC. Translated, it gives CASIPSTGGGNYGYTF.

This clone occurred a few times. This rearrangement joins TRBV5-1 to TRBJ2-3, with TRBD2 identical over 8 bases. This CDR3 comprises 16 residues. The germline gives CDR1 SGHRS, CDR2 YFSETQ. V shed 0 bases and J 6 bases; nucleotides not matched to a gene: 9. The CDR3 DNA reads as TGCGCCAGCAGCTTGGAGCCGGGGGGGCCCACTGATACGCAGTATTTT. This codes for CASSLEPGGPTDTQYF.

This chain connects TRBV12-3 or TRBV12-4 to TRBJ2-1; D gene unclear. This CDR3 spans 13 amino acids. V shed 1 base and J shed 12 bases, with 13 bases lying between them. CDR3 DNA: TGTGCCAGCAGTTTAGGCAGGCGGTCTGGGCAGTTCTTC. Its translation: CASSLGRRSGQFF.

This chain links TRBV5-6 with TRBJ1-5; TRBD1 might be the D (5 bases). The germline V and J ends were trimmed by 4 bases and 4 bases, with 15 bases remaining between them. This CDR3 contains 15 residues. Germline V gives CDR1 SGHDT, CDR2 YYEEEE. The CDR3 loop is CASSRSGGLNQPQHF. CDR3 nucleotide sequence: TGTGCCAGCAGCCGCTCGGGGGGATTGAATCAGCCCCAGCATTTT.

The V gene is TRBV28, the J gene TRBJ1-1; no clear D gene. The germline V and J ends were trimmed by 8 bases and 6 bases, with 16 bases remaining between them. The length of the CDR3 is 13 residues. The germline V gene has CDR1 MDHEN and CDR2 SYDVKM. This CDR3 reads CASRTWANAEAFF. In DNA, the CDR3 is TGTGCCAGCCGAACCTGGGCAAACGCTGAAGCTTTCTTT. The variable domain in full, with the rest retrieved from reference TRBV28 and TRBJ1-1, is DVKVTQSSRYLVKRTGEKVFLECVQDMDHENMFWYRQDPGLGLRLIYFSYDVKMKEKGDIPEGYSVSREKKERFSLILESASTNQTSMYLCASRTWANAEAFFGQGTRLTVV.

This chain connects TRBV4-1 to TRBJ1-3; 8 bases match TRBD1. The V and J ends lost 4 bases and 6 bases, in that order; junction bases with no gene match: 17. This CDR3 region has 18 residues. Germline-derived CDR1 and CDR2 are MGHRA and YSYEKL. The CDR3 is CASSLKLRTGQATNTIYF. The CDR3 DNA follows: TGCGCCAGCAGCCTAAAGCTAAGAACGGGACAGGCTACAAACACCATATATTTT.

The V gene is TRBV20-1, the J gene TRBJ2-7; D call uncertain. Germline V gives CDR1 DFQATT, CDR2 SNEGSKA (reference sequence). The CDR3 contains 9 residues. V lost 2 bases to trimming and J lost 12 bases, with 8 bases between them. The DNA for the CDR3 is TGCAGTGCTAGACCCGTCACGTACTTC. This gives the protein CSARPVTYF.

The chain combines TRBV7-8 with TRBJ1-2; 7 bases map to TRBD1. Germline assignment: CDR1 SGHVS and CDR2 FQNEAQ. The junction had 7 bases not matched to a gene; V was cut back by 4 bases and J by 8 bases. CDR3 length: 13 amino acids. CDR3 coding DNA: TGTGCCAGCAGCTCACGGACAGGAAAGGGCTACACCTTC. Encoded protein: CASSSRTGKGYTF.

The gene calls are TRBV5-8 and TRBJ2-7, with D possibly matching TRBD2 (5 bases). Germline CDR1 SGHTS, CDR2 YDEGEE. CDR3 length: 16 amino acids. V was clipped by 4 bases and J by 5 bases, with 22 bases between them. CDR3 residues: CASSLLPGPGKHEQYF. The CDR3 DNA sequence: TGTGCCAGCAGCCTACTTCCGGGTCCCGGGAAGCACGAGCAGTACTTC.

V is TRBV9 and J is TRBJ2-3, with D possibly matching TRBD2 (6 bases). CDR3 length equals 16 residues. Trimming shortened V by 3 bases and J by 2 bases, and 16 bases separated the two germline ends. The germline V gene has CDR1 SGDLS and CDR2 YYNGEE. The CDR3 bases are TGTGCCAGCAGCGGGTCCGAGCGGGCTTACACAGATACGCAGTATTTT. The encoded protein is CASSGSERAYTDTQYF.

This chain joins TRBV27 and TRBJ1-1; TRBD1 might be the D (5 bases). Germline values: CDR1 MNHEY, CDR2 SMNVEV (reference sequence). V was pared by 6 bases and J by 1 base, with 6 bases between. CDR3 length: 12 amino acids. The CDR3 DNA reads TGTGCCAGCAGAGACAGGAACACTGAAGCTTTCTTT. Its protein is CASRDRNTEAFF.

V usage is TRBV7-6 and J usage is TRBJ2-1; 7 bases line up with TRBD1. With V trimmed by 0 bases and J by 7 bases, 12 bases remained unmatched. Germline CDR1 SGHVS, CDR2 FNYEAQ. This CDR3 is 17 amino acids long. CDR3 sequence reads: CASSLAHRGSRGNEQFF. The CDR3 nucleotides are TGTGCCAGCAGCTTAGCGCATAGGGGCAGCAGGGGGAATGAGCAGTTCTTC.

This rearrangement joins TRBV6-5 to TRBJ2-7; tentative D call: TRBD2 (5 bases). With 5 bases removed from V and 7 bases from J, the gap between germline ends came to 15 bases. The CDR3 is 13 residues long. Germline V gene sequence: CDR1 MNHEY, CDR2 SVGAGI. The CDR3 loop is CASSPGPGREQYF. The CDR3 coding sequence is TGTGCCAGCAGTCCCGGACCGGGGAGAGAGCAGTACTTC.

The V gene is TRBV18, the J gene TRBJ1-1; D is perhaps TRBD1 (5 bases). V gave up 3 bases and J gave up 1 base, with 12 bases separating them. Germline assignment: CDR1 KGHSH and CDR2 LQKENI. The CDR3 is made up of 15 amino acids. The DNA for the CDR3 is TGTGCCAGCTCACCGCGAGGGGACCCGAACACTGAAGCTTTCTTT. It codes for CASSPRGDPNTEAFF.

This clone was found a few times. V and J are TRBV5-1 and TRBJ2-2; 10 bases match TRBD1. The CDR3 is 15 residues long. CDR1 is SGHRS and CDR2 is YFSETQ in the germline V gene. Trimming at V came to 0 bases and at J to 6 bases, leaving 2 bases not matched to a gene. The CDR3 loop reads CASSLGGQGSGELFF. The DNA for the CDR3 is TGCGCCAGCAGCTTGGGGGGACAGGGGTCCGGGGAGCTGTTTTTT.

J is TRBJ2-1 and V is TRBV28; 11 bases line up with TRBD2. CDR1 MDHEN and CDR2 SYDVKM come from the germline V gene. The CDR3 extends over 16 amino acids. The V and J ends lost 9 bases and 2 bases, in that order; junction bases with no gene match: 9. DNA for the CDR3: TGTGCCAGTTATTGGACTAGCGGGTCCCCCTACAATGAGCAGTTCTTC. Amino acids: CASYWTSGSPYNEQFF.

The chain recombines TRBV6-5 with TRBJ2-1, with 9 bases identical to TRBD2. The junction had 8 bases not matched to a gene; V was cut back by 4 bases and J by 4 bases. From germline, CDR1 is MNHEY and CDR2 SVGAGI. The CDR3 runs to 16 residues. CDR3 protein: CASSFSPTSGYNEQFF. For the CDR3, the DNA is TGTGCCAGCAGTTTTTCCCCGACTAGCGGTTACAATGAGCAGTTCTTC.

J is TRBJ1-6 and V is TRBV27; TRBD1 aligns across 9 bases. V was clipped by 3 bases and J by 0 bases; unmatched bases: 3. Germline assignment: CDR1 MNHEY and CDR2 SMNVEV (reference sequence). The CDR3 is 17 amino acids. DNA for the CDR3: TGTGCCAGCAGTTTTGGGACAGGGAACTCCTATAATTCACCCCTCCACTTT. This gives the protein CASSFGTGNSYNSPLHF.

CDR3 residues: CSVDDRGGTEAFF. As DNA, the CDR3 is TGCAGCGTCGACGACAGGGGTGGAACTGAAGCTTTCTTT. This rearrangement joins TRBV29-1 to TRBJ1-1; 8 bases match TRBD1. Germline CDR1 is SQVTM and CDR2 is ANQGSEA. The CDR3 extends over 13 amino acids. J gave up 5 bases and V 6 bases, and 8 bases lay outside the gene matches.

This chain connects TRBV12-2 to TRBJ2-6. TRBV12-2 is given as a pseudogene. CDR3 length: 18 residues. CDR3 sequence: CASRCCPGPISGANVLTF. CDR3 nucleotides: TGTGCAAGTCGCTGTTGTCCGGGACCGATCTCTGGGGCCAACGTCCTGACTTTC.